Below are 11 T cell receptor beta chains sequenced from a single sample in a study of CD8 T cells in Susac syndrome. It was with random hexamers that roughly 0.5 to 1 ug RNA was reverse transcribed. One entry per CDR3 protein, called by TCRdb with MiXCR from the immunoSEQ multiplex PCR reads. Altogether roughly 250,000 distinct CDR3 sequences are present, almost 97% being singletons, with the ten largest covering about 0.1%. Sequenced material: CD4+ T cells from PBMCs. The receptors were sampled from a human donor with Susac syndrome.

The chain employs TRBV15 and TRBJ2-6; no definite D call. This CDR3 has 19 residues. CDR1 and CDR2 (germline): LNHNV, YYDKDF (reference sequence). V lost 1 base to trimming and J lost 0 bases, with 16 bases between them. The chain's CDR3 is CATSRALHSSVSGANVLTF. The DNA of the CDR3 is TGTGCCACCAGCAGAGCCCTGCACAGTTCAGTCTCTGGGGCCAACGTCCTGACTTTC.

The V gene is TRBV30, the J gene TRBJ2-3; a possible D gene is TRBD2 (5 bases). This CDR3 region has 13 residues. CDR1 and CDR2 (germline): GTSNPN, SVGIG (reference sequence). V was clipped by 4 bases and J by 0 bases, with 8 bases between them. CDR3 loop: CAWTGGSTDTQYF. In DNA, the CDR3 is TGTGCCTGGACGGGCGGGAGCACAGATACGCAGTATTTT.

The chain carries TRBV19 and TRBJ1-2; 7 nucleotides align to TRBD1. Looked up from germline, CDR1 is LNHDA and CDR2 is SQIVND (reference sequence). The CDR3 sequence is 13 residues long. Trimming removed 4 bases from V and 5 bases from J; junction bases left unmatched: 4. The CDR3 region is CASSTGTEYGYTF. The CDR3, as DNA: TGTGCCAGTAGTACCGGGACAGAATATGGCTACACCTTC.

This chain connects TRBV11-2 to TRBJ1-2; D unclear. From germline, CDR1 is SGHAT and CDR2 FQNNGV. The V end was cut by 1 base, the J end by 4 bases, with 4 bases between. CDR3 length: 12 residues. DNA for the CDR3: TGTGCCAGCAGCTTAGCGGCCTATGGCTACACCTTC. Translation: CASSLAAYGYTF.

The V call is TRBV20-1, the J call TRBJ2-2; D is unresolved. Germline V gene data show CDR1 as DFQATT and CDR2 as SNEGSKA (reference sequence). The CDR3 extends over 14 amino acids. V shed 3 bases and J shed 2 bases, with 10 bases lying between them. DNA of the CDR3: TGCAGTGCTAGGGGTCTGTTAAACACCGGGGAGCTGTTTTTT. Its translation: CSARGLLNTGELFF.

This clonotype was recorded only once. The J gene is TRBJ1-2, the V gene TRBV5-1, with D perhaps TRBD1 (6 bases). The CDR3 has 14 amino acids. The V end lost 2 bases, the J end lost 4 bases, and 12 bases lay between the germline ends. The germline CDR1 and CDR2 sequences are SGHRS and YFSETQ. The CDR3 DNA is TGCGCCAGCAGCTTTGGGGACAACATCTATGGCTACACCTTC. It specifies CASSFGDNIYGYTF.

The V call is TRBV10-3, the J call TRBJ2-7; D is possibly TRBD1 (6 bases). V was trimmed by 3 bases and J by 7 bases, leaving 16 bases between them. Germline V gene sequence: CDR1 ENHRY, CDR2 SYGVKD. The CDR3 has 14 amino acids. CDR3 sequence (DNA): TGTGCCATCAGTGAAAGAACGACAGGATCTGAGCAGTACTTC. This gives the protein CAISERTTGSEQYF.

The CDR3 reads CAWTVAGTRPGYTF. CDR3 in DNA: TGTGCCTGGACCGTCGCAGGGACGCGCCCTGGCTACACCTTC. The chain couples TRBV30 to TRBJ1-2, with a possible D match to TRBD1 (5 bases). V was cut by 4 bases and J by 7 bases, with 19 bases left in between. The CDR3 runs to 14 residues. From germline, CDR1 is GTSNPN and CDR2 SVGIG (reference sequence).

The CDR3 sequence is CSVDRTGTRNEQFF. As DNA, the CDR3 is TGCAGCGTTGACCGGACAGGTACTCGCAATGAGCAGTTCTTC. The chain couples TRBV29-1 to TRBJ2-1; TRBD1 matches at 7 bases. Germline V lookup: CDR1 SQVTM, CDR2 ANQGSEA. The CDR3 spans 14 residues. Germline trimming cut 3 bases from V and 6 bases from J; bases unmatched to any gene: 8.

The chain joins TRBV18 to TRBJ2-7; tentative D call: TRBD1 (6 bases). Trimming left V 3 bases short and J 3 bases short, with 15 bases between. CDR1 and CDR2 from the germline V gene are KGHSH and LQKENI. CDR3 length: 15 residues. The CDR3: CASSPLGQIFYEQYF. CDR3 DNA sequence: TGTGCCAGCTCACCGCTCGGACAGATATTCTACGAGCAGTACTTC.

The gene calls are TRBV29-1 and TRBJ2-3, with TRBD2 identical over 10 bases. V lost 6 bases to trimming and J lost 4 bases; unmatched junction nucleotides: 4. This CDR3 has 13 amino acids. CDR1 SQVTM and CDR2 ANQGSEA come from the germline V gene. CDR3 nucleotides: TGCAGCGTCCGCACTAGCGGGGCAGATACGCAGTATTTT. It encodes CSVRTSGADTQYF.